The 10 T cell receptor beta chains below all came from one sample that was sequenced in a study of shared T cell receptors in the human thymus. The method was immunoSEQ multiplex PCR; TCRdb's version includes in-frame clones alone and lacks a portion of them. Seen here are roughly 560,000 clones, around three quarters observed once, and the top ten hold 0.013%. The sample was also reused in another study, on human thymus T cells.

What was sequenced was thymocytes. These TCRs come from a boy in the first two years of life with a congenital heart defect.

This clone was found a few times. V usage is TRBV12-5 and J usage is TRBJ1-5, with D possibly TRBD1 on 5 matching bases. The CDR3 has 16 residues. The germline V gene encodes CDR1 LGHNT and CDR2 FRNRAP. Trimming left V 7 bases short and J 0 bases short, with 16 bases between. CDR3 sequence: CASVFDRENSNQPQHF. The CDR3 DNA follows: TGTGCTAGTGTTTTCGACAGAGAAAATAGCAATCAGCCCCAGCATTTT. Full variable domain (remainder filled in from reference TRBV12-5 and TRBJ1-5): DARVTQTPRHKVTEMGQEVTMRCQPILGHNTVFWYRQTMMQGLELLAYFRNRAPLDDSGMPKDRFSAEMPDATLATLKIQPSEPRDSAVYFCASVFDRENSNQPQHFGDGTRLSIL.

The rearrangement uses TRBV7-8 and TRBJ2-5; 10 bases agree with TRBD2. CDR1 and CDR2 (germline): SGHVS, FQNEAQ. Losses at the gene ends were 1 base for V and 2 bases for J; bases not matched to a gene: 10. The CDR3 contains 18 residues. The CDR3 nucleotides read TGTGCCAGCAGCTTAGGGCCCGCGGGAGCGGGAGGGCAAGAGACCCAGTACTTC. Translated, it gives CASSLGPAGAGGQETQYF.

The rearrangement uses TRBV10-3 and TRBJ2-7; weak D call: TRBD1 (5 bases). The CDR3 loop spans 14 amino acids. Germline assignment: CDR1 ENHRY and CDR2 SYGVKD. Deletions cut 7 bases from V and 1 base from J, with 14 bases between. The CDR3 nucleotides are TGTGCCATCACCCCAAGGGGTAGTTCCTACGAGCAGTACTTC. Its protein is CAITPRGSSYEQYF.

The V call is TRBV28, the J call TRBJ2-3; D not certain. Germline V gene data show CDR1 as MDHEN and CDR2 as SYDVKM. Between the trimmed V and J ends, which lost 6 bases and 6 bases, there was a span of 7 bases. This CDR3 region has 11 residues. The CDR3 DNA reads as TGTGCCAGCAGCTTTCGGGATACGCAGTATTTT. Translation: CASSFRDTQYF. Filled out from reference TRBV28 and TRBJ2-3, the complete variable domain reads DVKVTQSSRYLVKRTGEKVFLECVQDMDHENMFWYRQDPGLGLRLIYFSYDVKMKEKGDIPEGYSVSREKKERFSLILESASTNQTSMYLCASSFRDTQYFGPGTRLTVL.

The table lists this clone with a count of one. The rearrangement links TRBV4-3 to TRBJ2-7, with TRBD1 matching over 7 bases. In germline, CDR1 is LGHNA, CDR2 YSLEER. Trimming at V came to 4 bases and at J to 3 bases, leaving 12 bases not matched to a gene. The CDR3 loop spans 16 amino acids. This CDR3 is CASSRRRGLRIYEQYF. CDR3 coding DNA: TGCGCCAGCAGCCGCCGTAGGGGGCTGCGGATCTACGAGCAGTACTTC.

This clone was counted between two and nine times. The rearrangement joins TRBV5-8 to TRBJ1-6; TRBD1 aligns across 7 bases. CDR3 length equals 15 residues. Looked up from germline, CDR1 is SGHTS and CDR2 is YDEGEE. J gave up 6 bases and V 4 bases, and 7 bases lay outside the gene matches. The CDR3 loop reads CASSHPGTVNSPLHF. Here the CDR3 DNA reads TGTGCCAGCAGCCACCCCGGGACAGTTAATTCACCCCTCCACTTT.

The chain uses TRBV7-8 and TRBJ2-3; a weak D match, TRBD2 (6 bases). V lost 1 base and J lost 7, with 15 bases in between. CDR3 length equals 15 residues. CDR1 and CDR2 from the germline V gene are SGHVS and FQNEAQ. CDR3 in amino acids: CASSLEGGEPYTQYF. The DNA for the CDR3 is TGTGCCAGCAGCTTAGAGGGCGGGGAGCCCTATACGCAGTATTTT. Looking up the rest from reference TRBV7-8 and TRBJ2-3 gives the full variable domain: GAGVSQSPRYKVAKRGQDVALRCDPISGHVSLFWYQQALGQGPEFLTYFQNEAQLDKSGLPSDRFFAERPEGSVSTLKIQRTQQEDSAVYLCASSLEGGEPYTQYFGPGTRLTVL.

The chain combines TRBV6-5 with TRBJ2-1; the D gene is possibly TRBD2 (7 bases). The CDR3 consists of 15 residues. The germline V gene has CDR1 MNHEY and CDR2 SVGAGI. Trimming took 6 bases from V and 1 from J, leaving 13 bases between them. CDR3 protein: CASRGGAWSYNEQFF. The DNA for the CDR3 is TGTGCCAGCAGGGGGGGGGCGTGGTCCTACAATGAGCAGTTCTTC.

The rearrangement uses TRBV27 and TRBJ2-4; a possible D gene is TRBD2 (5 bases). CDR3 length: 15 residues. Deletions cut 7 bases from V and 1 base from J, with 14 bases between. The germline V gene encodes CDR1 MNHEY and CDR2 SMNVEV (reference sequence). The CDR3 region is CASISTGTAKNIQYF. The CDR3 region has the DNA TGTGCCAGCATTTCGACGGGAACTGCCAAAAACATTCAGTACTTC.

The chain couples TRBV4-1 to TRBJ2-3; D is perhaps TRBD2 (7 bases). V was clipped by 6 bases and J by 4 bases, with 29 bases between them. Germline assignment: CDR1 MGHRA and CDR2 YSYEKL. The CDR3 spans 19 residues. DNA for the CDR3: TGCGCCAGCAGTCCTAGTGGGGGAGGGCCGGGGGCCATGGCAGATACGCAGTATTTT. Protein: CASSPSGGGPGAMADTQYF.